This is a list of T cell receptor beta chains from one sample in a study of immune evolution from preneoplasia to lung adenocarcinoma. The data were produced by immunoSEQ multiplex PCR, yet TCRdb's version contains in-frame clones alone and is incomplete. The table records under 13,000 clones, 82% of them present only once. The sample comprised FFPE minimally invasive lung adenocarcinoma tissue. These receptor sequences come from a person aged 65 to 79 with lung adenocarcinoma. The CDR3 runs from the conserved cysteine through the conserved F or W. The D gene is left open where the match is weak. Not every row has a clone size; where given, it reads once, few, many or a size class.

len	d_gene	v_gene	abundance	j_gene	CDR3nt	CDR3aa
17	TRBD2	TRBV4-2	.	TRBJ2-5	TGTGCCAGCAGCCAAGATGCGGAGCGGGAGGGCCAGGAGACCCAGTACTTC	CASSQDAEREGQETQYF
15	.	TRBV30	.	TRBJ2-1	TGTGCCTGGCGGTCAGGGACTGCCCCCAACAATGAGCAGTTCTTC	CAWRSGTAPNNEQFF
13	.	TRBV4-1	.	TRBJ2-5	TGCGCCAGCAGCCTAGGGCATTTCGAGACCCAGTACTTC	CASSLGHFETQYF
14	.	TRBV28	.	TRBJ2-4	TGTGCCAGCAGTTTACAACACCTCAAAAACATTCAGTACTTC	CASSLQHLKNIQYF
14	TRBD1	TRBV27	.	TRBJ2-5	TGTGCCAGCAGTGCATGGGACAGCCAAGAGACCCAGTACTTC	CASSAWDSQETQYF
17	TRBD2	TRBV5-1	.	TRBJ2-3	TGCGCCAGCTCTCCGGGACTAGCGTCTTTTAGCACAGATACGCAGTATTTT	CASSPGLASFSTDTQYF
15	.	TRBV7-9	.	TRBJ1-2	TGTGCCAGCAGCCCGAGGGACGGCCCTAACTATGGCTACACCTTC	CASSPRDGPNYGYTF
17	TRBD1	TRBV7-8	.	TRBJ2-7	TGTGCCAGCAGCCCGTCTGGACAGGGAAGGGGATGGGGCGAGCAGTACTTC	CASSPSGQGRGWGEQYF
14	TRBD1	TRBV10-3	.	TRBJ1-5	TGTGCCATCAGTGAGTGGACAGGGACCCAGCCCCAGCATTTT	CAISEWTGTQPQHF
13	TRBD1	TRBV29-1	.	TRBJ2-7	TGCAGCGTTGCGGGGACAGGGACCTACGAGCAGTACTTC	CSVAGTGTYEQYF
12	.	TRBV18	.	TRBJ2-2	TGTGCCAGCTCCCCAAGCGGCTATGGAAGGTTTTTT	CASSPSGYGRFF
10	.	TRBV28	.	TRBJ1-4	TGTGCCAGCAGTTATGAAAAACTGTTTTTT	CASSYEKLFF
13	.	TRBV25-1	few	TRBJ1-6	TGTGCCAGCAGTCTAGGGACAAATTCACCCCTCCACTTT	CASSLGTNSPLHF
12	.	TRBV6-1	few	TRBJ1-1	TGTGCCAGCAAACCAGGGAACACTGAAGCTTTCTTT	CASKPGNTEAFF
13	.	TRBV30	.	TRBJ1-3	TGTGCCTGGAGGGGAAACAGGGGAAACACCATATATTTT	CAWRGNRGNTIYF
17	TRBD2	TRBV7-9	.	TRBJ2-1	TGTGCCAGCAGCTTAGATCTGGCGGGAGGATCCGGCAATGAGCAGTTCTTC	CASSLDLAGGSGNEQFF
15	.	TRBV11-1	.	TRBJ2-1	TGTGCCAGCAGCTTGTCGGGGATACCCTACAATGAGCAGTTCTTC	CASSLSGIPYNEQFF
15	.	TRBV21-1	.	TRBJ1-1	TGTGCCAGCAGCCCCCGGGCGGATATGAACACTGAAGCTTTCTTT	CASSPRADMNTEAFF
13	.	TRBV6-6	.	TRBJ2-7	TGTGCCAGCAGCCGGACAGCTGCCTACGAGCAGTACTTC	CASSRTAAYEQYF
15	TRBD1	TRBV11-2	.	TRBJ1-1	TGTGCCAGCAGTCCCCCGGGACAGGGGAACACTGAAGCTTTCTTT	CASSPPGQGNTEAFF
15	.	TRBV28	.	TRBJ1-6	TGTGCCAGCAGTACAGGGCCTACCTATAATTCACCCCTCCACTTT	CASSTGPTYNSPLHF
12	.	TRBV11-2	.	TRBJ1-2	TGTGCCAGCAGCTTCTTGCACTATGGCTACACCTTC	CASSFLHYGYTF
13	.	TRBV10-3	.	TRBJ1-1	TGTGCCATTACCTCCTACAGGGATGGCGAAGCTTTCTTT	CAITSYRDGEAFF
17	.	TRBV2	.	TRBJ1-3	TGTGCCAGCAGTGAAAGCCGACAGGCTTACTCTGGAAACACCATATATTTT	CASSESRQAYSGNTIYF
17	.	TRBV4-1	.	TRBJ2-3	TGCGCCAGCAGCCAAGATTGGGCAGGCTCTAGCACAGATACGCAGTATTTT	CASSQDWAGSSTDTQYF
15	.	TRBV5-1	.	TRBJ1-4	TGCGCCAGCAGCTTGCTGGGGACACCATATGAAAAACTGTTTTTT	CASSLLGTPYEKLFF
13	.	TRBV7-8	.	TRBJ1-2	TGTGCCAGCCGGGGCTCCGAGAGATATGGCTACACCTTC	CASRGSERYGYTF
14	.	TRBV5-1	.	TRBJ2-3	TGCGCCAGCAGCTTGGGGGGGGTTGCAGATACGCAGTATTTT	CASSLGGVADTQYF
16	.	TRBV11-3	.	TRBJ2-5	TGTGCCAGCAGCTCCCGGGGCCATGGGGGTCCGGAGACCCAGTACTTC	CASSSRGHGGPETQYF
16	TRBD2	TRBV2	.	TRBJ2-7	TGTGCCAGCAACTCTGGGCGGGGACGGGGGGCCTACGAGCAGTACTTC	CASNSGRGRGAYEQYF
14	TRBD1	TRBV19	.	TRBJ1-2	TGTGCCAGTAGTATTGGACAGGCTTTCGGGGGCTACACCTTC	CASSIGQAFGGYTF
15	TRBD1	TRBV9	few	TRBJ1-2	TGTGCCAGCAGCCCTCCCGGGACAGGGGACTATGGCTACACCTTC	CASSPPGTGDYGYTF
13	.	TRBV7-8	.	TRBJ2-1	TGTGCCAGCAGCTGGGGACCCGACTATGAGCAGTTCTTC	CASSWGPDYEQFF
15	.	TRBV5-4	.	TRBJ1-2	TGTGCCAGCAGCTCCCCGAAGGACAGCAGCTATGGCTACACCTTC	CASSSPKDSSYGYTF
12	.	TRBV5-4	.	TRBJ1-2	TGTGCCAGCAGTGAGGGAAACTATGGCTACACCTTC	CASSEGNYGYTF
16	.	TRBV27	.	TRBJ2-3	TGTGCCAGCAGTTTCCAGGGACGAACTAGCACAGATACGCAGTATTTT	CASSFQGRTSTDTQYF
18	TRBD2	TRBV12-5	.	TRBJ2-1	TGTGCTAGTGGTACCCGGACTAGCGGGGTTGGCTCCTACAATGAGCAGTTCTTC	CASGTRTSGVGSYNEQFF
14	.	TRBV11-3	.	TRBJ1-6	TGTGCAAAAATGGGCTGTCGTCTCGATTCACCCCTCCACTTT	CAKMGCRLDSPLHF
16	TRBD2	TRBV10-3	.	TRBJ2-1	TGTGCCATCAGTGAGTCGGGAGCGGGACTCAACAATGAGCAGTTCTTC	CAISESGAGLNNEQFF
12	.	TRBV29-1	.	TRBJ1-3	TGCAGCGTATTGACGGACGGAAACACCATATATTTT	CSVLTDGNTIYF
16	TRBD1	TRBV4-2	.	TRBJ1-5	TGTGCCAGCAGCCACGTCGGGGACAGTCGTAATCAGCCCCAGCATTTT	CASSHVGDSRNQPQHF
14	TRBD1	TRBV30	.	TRBJ1-1	TGTGCCTGGAGAGGGGACAGTGGGAACACTGAAGCTTTCTTT	CAWRGDSGNTEAFF
14	.	TRBV4-1	few	TRBJ1-2	TGCGCCAGCAGCCAAGAAACAAATCGAGGCGGCTACACCTTC	CASSQETNRGGYTF
15	TRBD1	TRBV25-1	.	TRBJ1-2	TGTGCCAGCAGTGACGGCAGGGGGCTGGGGTATGGCTACACCTTC	CASSDGRGLGYGYTF
15	.	TRBV19	.	TRBJ1-5	TGTGCCAGTAGTATTAAGGACAGCCTCAATCAGCCCCAGCATTTT	CASSIKDSLNQPQHF
15	.	TRBV9	.	TRBJ1-1	TGTGCCAGCAGCGTAGGGGAGGGACTGAACACTGAAGCTTTCTTT	CASSVGEGLNTEAFF
14	.	TRBV10-3	.	TRBJ1-1	TGTGCCACCTCCGGGGATGGGGGGGGAACTGAAGCTTTCTTT	CATSGDGGGTEAFF
15	TRBD2	TRBV5-4	.	TRBJ2-7	TGTGCCAGCAGCCCAGGGACTAGCGGTACCTACGAGCAGTACTTC	CASSPGTSGTYEQYF
16	.	TRBV4-1	.	TRBJ1-6	TGCGCCAGCAGCCAAGGCGGCCTCGGGGGGAATTCACCCCTCTACTTT	CASSQGGLGGNSPLYF
15	TRBD1	TRBV11-2	once	TRBJ1-4	TGTGCCAGCAGCTTAGGGGACAGGGACGAAGAAAAACTGTTTTTT	CASSLGDRDEEKLFF
16	TRBD2	TRBV5-6	.	TRBJ2-5	TGTGCCAGCAGCCCCGGGACTAGCGGGGCCCGAGAGACCCAGTACTTC	CASSPGTSGARETQYF
16	.	TRBV5-6	.	TRBJ2-7	TGTGCCAGCAGCAGGTGGACGGATTTAAGCTCCTACGAGCAGTACTTC	CASSRWTDLSSYEQYF
16	.	TRBV11-2	.	TRBJ2-7	TGTGCCAGCAGCCTGATTGGGGGAACGAGCTCCTACGAGCAGTACTTC	CASSLIGGTSSYEQYF
14	.	TRBV5-1	.	TRBJ1-5	TGCGCCAGCAGCCTGGACAGCGCGCCTCAGCCCCAGCATTTT	CASSLDSAPQPQHF
13	.	TRBV10-3	.	TRBJ2-3	TGTGCCATCAGTGAAAGGGAATCAGATACGCAGTATTTT	CAISERESDTQYF
13	.	TRBV30	.	TRBJ2-2	TGTGCCTGGAGCCGCCTCTACACCGGGGAGCTGTTTTTT	CAWSRLYTGELFF
14	TRBD1	TRBV28	.	TRBJ2-2	TGTGCCAGCAGCCCAACAGGGGACACCGGGGAGCTGTTTTTT	CASSPTGDTGELFF